These T cell receptor beta chains were read from a single sample in a study of blood T cells in healthy people across ages. TCRdb passed the 5' RACE reads through MiXCR, listing each CDR3 protein once. The data hold approximately 1.5 million distinct CDR3 sequences, with roughly 30% observed a single time. Sequenced sample: blood. Receptors were obtained from a woman aged 25 to 39 in good health. The conserved cysteine and the conserved F or W are not part of the CDR3 here. Not all rows give a size; the values are once, few, many and, for expanded clones, a class.

.	TRBV27	TRBJ1-4	ASRDYNNEKLF
many	TRBV28	TRBJ2-1	ASTTGSHSYNEQF
many	TRBV5-1	TRBJ2-3	ASSPGALRTDTQY
.	TRBV4-1	TRBJ2-7	ASAGTPDRGEQY
.	TRBV28	TRBJ1-1	ASSRTGEAC
few	TRBV9	TRBJ2-7	ASSAHGTDYEQY
.	TRBV20-1	TRBJ2-3	SAEGTGSIDTQY
.	TRBV5-1	TRBJ2-5	ASSLEARGAQY
.	TRBV3-1	TRBJ1-1	ASSHGRVQSTEAF
.	TRBV24-1	TRBJ1-6	ATSARRRERESPLH
once	TRBV7-9	TRBJ1-4	ASSLAEGATNEKLF
.	TRBV6-6	TRBJ2-1	ASSCTSGRGSYNEQF
.	TRBV27	TRBJ2-5	ASGSTTGTQY
.	TRBV27	TRBJ2-2	ASSSLPGQLNTGGLF
.	TRBV18	TRBJ1-5	ASSPGTAQEPQH
.	TRBV15	TRBJ2-5	ATSSRTSLAETQY
.	TRBV6-6	TRBJ2-7	ASSYPPGGTYEQY
.	TRBV10-2	TRBJ2-3	GSGRSTDTQY
many	TRBV29-1	TRBJ2-1	SLTGGGSYNEQF